The 20 T cell receptor beta chains listed next were all sequenced from one sample in a study of cytomegalovirus exposure and HLA in healthy donors. A multiplex PCR was run with 60 Vbeta primers and 13 Jbeta primers. TCRdb's table, derived via immunoSEQ multiplex PCR, lists solely in-frame clones and lacks some. The sample holds more than 140,000 clones; roughly 82% are singletons and the top ten take approximately 6%. The source material was PBMCs. The origin of the receptors is a man in his thirties or forties in good health and CMV-seropositive.

This sequence joins TRBV29-1 and TRBJ2-7, with TRBD2 as a possible D gene (6 bases). The CDR3 has 17 residues. Germline loops: CDR1 SQVTM, CDR2 ANQGSEA. Trimming took 4 bases from V and 3 from J, leaving 25 bases between them. This CDR3 is CSVVTSGGLAVGYEQYF. CDR3 nucleotides: TGCAGCGTTGTAACCTCCGGGGGATTAGCGGTGGGCTACGAGCAGTACTTC.

This clone appeared once. The chain employs TRBV2 and TRBJ1-2; D is uncertain. The V and J ends lost 7 bases and 8 bases respectively, with 14 bases between them. The CDR3 totals 12 residues. Germline CDR1 and CDR2: SNHLY and FYNNEI. In DNA form, the CDR3 reads TGTGCCAGCATCTCGACTGCTACCGGCTACACCTTC. Translating gives CASISTATGYTF. The full variable domain, rest sourced from reference TRBV2 and TRBJ1-2, is EPEVTQTPSHQVTQMGQEVILRCVPISNHLYFYWYRQILGQKVEFLVSFYNNEISEKSEIFDDQFSVERPDGSNFTLKIRSTKLEDSAMYFCASISTATGYTFGSGTRLTVV.

The gene calls are TRBV13 and TRBJ2-2; 11 bases agree with TRBD2. The CDR3 is made up of 16 amino acids. The junction had 6 bases not matched to a gene; V was cut back by 5 bases and J by 4 bases. In germline, CDR1 is PRHDT, CDR2 FYEKMQ (reference sequence). The CDR3: CASSTGLAVGTGELFF. CDR3 sequence (DNA): TGTGCCAGCAGCACGGGACTAGCGGTGGGCACCGGGGAGCTGTTTTTT.

The chain carries TRBV5-6 and TRBJ2-7, with D maybe TRBD2 (5 bases). The CDR3 contains 13 residues. The germline V gene encodes CDR1 SGHDT and CDR2 YYEEEE. The V end was cut by 2 bases, the J end by 5 bases, with 11 bases between. The DNA of the CDR3 is TGTGCCAGCAGCTTATTGGGGAGCCACGAGCAGTACTTC. Translation gives CASSLLGSHEQYF.

This chain links TRBV19 with TRBJ1-1, with D hard to call. V dropped 0 bases and J dropped 0 bases, with 14 bases sitting between them. The germline V gene has CDR1 LNHDA and CDR2 SQIVND (reference sequence). CDR3 length equals 17 residues. CDR3 residues: CASSIEAGGFVNTEAFF. The CDR3 DNA reads as TGTGCCAGTAGTATAGAAGCGGGCGGGTTCGTGAACACTGAAGCTTTCTTT.

This chain joins TRBV7-2 and TRBJ2-5; D is possibly TRBD1 (5 bases). The assigned J gene may be wrong: the sequence end matches TRBJ2-7 better. CDR1 and CDR2 from the germline V gene are SGHTA and FQGNSA. The length of the CDR3 is 14 residues. The CDR3 region has the DNA TGTGCCAGCAGCTCAAACCCCCAGGGTTTCGAGCAGTACTTC. This gives the protein CASSSNPQGFEQYF.

This clone was seen more than once but under ten times. The chain uses TRBV5-6 and TRBJ2-7, with D perhaps matching TRBD1 (5 bases). CDR3 length: 13 amino acids. Germline lookup yields CDR1 SGHDT and CDR2 YYEEEE. Trimming took 0 bases from V and 2 from J, leaving 6 bases between them. CDR3 coding DNA: TGTGCCAGCAGCTTGGAAGGGGCCTACGAGCAGTACTTC. Amino acids: CASSLEGAYEQYF.

The V gene is TRBV14, the J gene TRBJ2-1; 9 nucleotides line up with TRBD1. The V and J ends lost 4 bases and 2 bases, in that order; junction bases with no gene match: 3. Germline V lookup: CDR1 SGHDN, CDR2 FVKESK. This CDR3 comprises 15 residues. CDR3 nucleotides: TGTGCCAGCAGCCGCGACAGGGGGACCTACAATGAGCAGTTCTTC. The encoded protein is CASSRDRGTYNEQFF.

This clone has more than one count but fewer than ten. The chain combines TRBV7-2 with TRBJ2-2, with D possibly TRBD1 on 5 matching bases. The CDR3 is 15 residues long. The ends were cut back, 3 bases at V and 2 bases at J, with 10 bases in the middle. Germline-derived CDR1 and CDR2 are SGHTA and FQGNSA. The CDR3 DNA reads TGTGCCAGCAGCTTGGCCAGGGCTAACACCGGGGAGCTGTTTTTT. Its translation: CASSLARANTGELFF.

This clone was detected once. The V call is TRBV5-4, the J call TRBJ2-7, with D unresolved. From germline, CDR1 is SGHNT and CDR2 YYREEE (reference sequence). The CDR3 length is 12 residues. V lost 3 bases and J 5 bases, leaving 9 bases between the germline ends. The DNA for the CDR3 is TGTGCCAGCAGCTACACTACAAACGAGCAGTACTTC. It yields the protein CASSYTTNEQYF.

The chain carries TRBV10-1 and TRBJ2-4; maybe TRBD1 (6 bases). Germline-derived CDR1 and CDR2 are WNHNN and SYGVQD (reference sequence). The germline V and J ends were trimmed by 0 bases and 0 bases, with 27 bases remaining between them. The CDR3 contains 22 residues. As DNA, the CDR3 is TGCGCCAGCAGTGAGTCGGGGAACCTACGGGACAACGTGCTTCTAGCCAAAAACATTCAGTACTTC. It is translated as CASSESGNLRDNVLLAKNIQYF.

The chain uses TRBV15 and TRBJ1-1; 7 bases align to TRBD1. CDR1 is LNHNV and CDR2 is YYDKDF in the germline V gene (reference sequence). CDR3 length: 16 residues. With V trimmed by 0 bases and J by 9 bases, 13 bases remained unmatched. The CDR3 is CATSRDLGRQGTKAFF. The CDR3 DNA is TGTGCCACCAGCAGAGATCTAGGTAGACAGGGAACTAAAGCTTTCTTT.

This rearrangement joins TRBV29-1 to TRBJ1-2, with D unresolved. This CDR3 spans 15 amino acids. Deletions cut 2 bases from V and 3 bases from J, with 16 bases between. Germline CDR1 is SQVTM and CDR2 is ANQGSEA. CDR3: CSVELTPHRDYGYTF. CDR3 in DNA: TGCAGCGTTGAATTGACACCTCACCGAGACTATGGCTACACCTTC.

The V gene is TRBV4-1, the J gene TRBJ1-1; D may be TRBD1 (6 bases). Germline-derived CDR1 and CDR2 are MGHRA and YSYEKL. The CDR3 contains 16 residues. V lost 0 bases and J 4 bases, leaving 15 bases between the germline ends. The CDR3 nucleotides read TGCGCCAGCAGCCAAGAAGTGAAGACCAGGGGCACTGAAGCTTTCTTT. Its protein product is CASSQEVKTRGTEAFF.

This clone was seen just once. The chain recombines TRBV4-3 with TRBJ1-2; the D is unclear. Between the trimmed V and J ends, which lost 0 bases and 4 bases, there was a span of 18 bases. The CDR3 totals 17 residues. Germline V CDR1 and CDR2: LGHNA, YSLEER. The CDR3 coding sequence is TGCGCCAGCAGCCAAGAACTAGGTAGGGCCCCAAGCTATGGCTACACCTTC. Translating it yields CASSQELGRAPSYGYTF.

The chain uses TRBV30 and TRBJ1-6, with a possible D match to TRBD1 (5 bases). Trimming shortened V by 2 bases and J by 7 bases, and 18 bases separated the two germline ends. Germline CDR1 reads GTSNPN; CDR2 reads SVGIG (reference sequence). The CDR3 covers 16 residues. CDR3 region: CAWSTHLGGRNSPLHF. The CDR3 nucleotides are TGTGCCTGGAGTACCCACCTGGGGGGGAGGAATTCACCCCTCCACTTT.

V usage is TRBV12-5 and J usage is TRBJ2-1, with TRBD1 matching 8 bases. The V segment lost 6 bases and the J segment 8 bases; nucleotides outside the gene matches: 9. The CDR3 runs to 14 residues. Germline CDR1 and CDR2: LGHNT and FRNRAP. CDR3 residues: CASGPGTGLDEQFF. The CDR3 DNA reads TGTGCTAGTGGACCCGGGACAGGACTGGATGAGCAGTTCTTC.

The V and J genes are TRBV28 and TRBJ1-5, with 8 nucleotides matching TRBD1. Germline-derived CDR1 and CDR2 are MDHEN and SYDVKM. This CDR3 spans 15 amino acids. V dropped 5 bases and J dropped 3; count of bases not matched to a gene: 6. CDR3 sequence (DNA): TGTGCCAGCAGTGGCACGACAGGGGACAATCAGCCCCAGCATTTT. Amino acids: CASSGTTGDNQPQHF.

This clone has more than one count but fewer than ten. The CDR3 DNA reads as TGCGCCAGCAGCTTGGGGTTTAGAAGTTATGGCTACACCTTC. Encoded protein: CASSLGFRSYGYTF. The chain combines TRBV5-1 with TRBJ1-2; no definite D call. The CDR3 length is 14 residues. Germline V lookup: CDR1 SGHRS, CDR2 YFSETQ. Trimming took 0 bases from V and 5 from J, leaving 11 bases between them.

The chain couples TRBV28 to TRBJ1-3; no definite D call. V gave up 5 bases and J gave up 1 base, with 15 bases separating them. The V gene's germline CDR1 is MDHEN and CDR2 SYDVKM. CDR3 length: 16 residues. The DNA of the CDR3 is TGTGCCAGCAGTCCGGCTGGGCTGGTGTCTGGAAACACCATATATTTT. Translated: CASSPAGLVSGNTIYF. Drawing the rest from reference TRBV28 and TRBJ1-3, the complete variable domain is DVKVTQSSRYLVKRTGEKVFLECVQDMDHENMFWYRQDPGLGLRLIYFSYDVKMKEKGDIPEGYSVSREKKERFSLILESASTNQTSMYLCASSPAGLVSGNTIYFGEGSWLTVV.